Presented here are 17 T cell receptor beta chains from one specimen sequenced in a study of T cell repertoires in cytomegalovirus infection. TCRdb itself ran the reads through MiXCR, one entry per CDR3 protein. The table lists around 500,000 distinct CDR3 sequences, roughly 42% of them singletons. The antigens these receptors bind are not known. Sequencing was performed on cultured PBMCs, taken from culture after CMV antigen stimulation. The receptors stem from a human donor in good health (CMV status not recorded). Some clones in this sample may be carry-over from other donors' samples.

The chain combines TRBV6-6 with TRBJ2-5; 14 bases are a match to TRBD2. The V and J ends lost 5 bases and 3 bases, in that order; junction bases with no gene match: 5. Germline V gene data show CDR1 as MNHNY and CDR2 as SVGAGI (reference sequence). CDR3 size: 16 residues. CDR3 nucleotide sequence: TGTGCCAGCAGTCGGACTAGCGGGGGGCAAGAAGAGACCCAGTACTTC. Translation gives CASSRTSGGQEETQYF.

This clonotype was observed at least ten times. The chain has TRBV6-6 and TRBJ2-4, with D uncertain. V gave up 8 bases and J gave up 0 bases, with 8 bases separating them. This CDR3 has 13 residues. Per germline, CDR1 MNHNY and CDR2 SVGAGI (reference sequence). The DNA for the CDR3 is TGTGCCAGCTCCCAGGTAGCCAAAAACATTCAGTACTTC. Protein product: CASSQVAKNIQYF.

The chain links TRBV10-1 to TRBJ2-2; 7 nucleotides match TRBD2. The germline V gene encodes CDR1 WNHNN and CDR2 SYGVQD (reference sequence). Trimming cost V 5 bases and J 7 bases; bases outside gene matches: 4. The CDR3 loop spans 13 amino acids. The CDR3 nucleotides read TGCGCCAGCAGTACTCGCGGGAGCGGGGAGCTGTTTTTT. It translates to CASSTRGSGELFF.

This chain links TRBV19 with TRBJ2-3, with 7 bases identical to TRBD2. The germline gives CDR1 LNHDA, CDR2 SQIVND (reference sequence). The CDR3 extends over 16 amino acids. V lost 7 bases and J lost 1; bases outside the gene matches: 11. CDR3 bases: TGTGCCAGTACTCATGGCGGGAGAGGGGGCACAGATACGCAGTATTTT. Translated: CASTHGGRGGTDTQYF.

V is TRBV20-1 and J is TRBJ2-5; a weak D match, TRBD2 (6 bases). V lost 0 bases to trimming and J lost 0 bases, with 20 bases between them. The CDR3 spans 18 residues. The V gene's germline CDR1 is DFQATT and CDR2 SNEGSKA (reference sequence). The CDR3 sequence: CSARDTGVGGVNQETQYF. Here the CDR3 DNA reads TGCAGTGCTAGAGATACAGGTGTCGGGGGAGTTAACCAAGAGACCCAGTACTTC.

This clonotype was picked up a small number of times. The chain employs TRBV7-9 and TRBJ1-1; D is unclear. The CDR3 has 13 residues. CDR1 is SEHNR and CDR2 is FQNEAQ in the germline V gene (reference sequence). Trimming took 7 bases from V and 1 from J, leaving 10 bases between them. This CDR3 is CASTASGNTEAFF. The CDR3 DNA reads TGTGCCAGCACCGCGAGTGGGAACACTGAAGCTTTCTTT.

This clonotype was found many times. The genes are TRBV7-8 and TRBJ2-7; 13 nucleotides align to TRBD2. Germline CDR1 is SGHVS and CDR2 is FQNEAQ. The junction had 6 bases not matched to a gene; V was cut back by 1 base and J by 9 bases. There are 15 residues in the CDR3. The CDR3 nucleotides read TGTGCCAGCAGCTTAGTCCGGACTAGCGGGAGACGGCAGTACTTC. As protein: CASSLVRTSGRRQYF.

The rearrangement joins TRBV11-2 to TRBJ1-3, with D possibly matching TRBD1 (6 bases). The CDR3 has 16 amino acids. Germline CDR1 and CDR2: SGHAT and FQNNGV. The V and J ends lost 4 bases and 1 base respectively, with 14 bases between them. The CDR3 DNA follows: TGTGCCAGCAGCTCACAGGGTGCACCGTCTGGAAACACCATATATTTT. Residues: CASSSQGAPSGNTIYF.

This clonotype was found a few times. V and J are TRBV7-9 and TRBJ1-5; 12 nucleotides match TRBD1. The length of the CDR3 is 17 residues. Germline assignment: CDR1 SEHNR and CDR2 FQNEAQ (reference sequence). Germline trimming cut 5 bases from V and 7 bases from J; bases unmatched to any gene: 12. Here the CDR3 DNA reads TGTGCCAGCAGCGGATCCGGGACAGGGGGCGTGGGGCAGCCCCAGCATTTT. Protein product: CASSGSGTGGVGQPQHF.

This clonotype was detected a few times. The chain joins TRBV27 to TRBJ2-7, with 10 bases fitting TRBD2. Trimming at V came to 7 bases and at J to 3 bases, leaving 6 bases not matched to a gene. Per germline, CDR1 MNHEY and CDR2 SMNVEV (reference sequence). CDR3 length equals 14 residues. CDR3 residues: CASKSGGVVYEQYF. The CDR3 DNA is TGTGCCAGCAAAAGCGGGGGGGTAGTCTACGAGCAGTACTTC.

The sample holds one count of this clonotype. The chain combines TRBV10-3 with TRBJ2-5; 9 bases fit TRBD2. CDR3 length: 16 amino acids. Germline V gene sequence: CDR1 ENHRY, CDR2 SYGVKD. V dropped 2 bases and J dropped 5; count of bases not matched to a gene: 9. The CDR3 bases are TGTGCCATCAGTGAGAGTGGCGGGGGGGCGAGGGAGACCCAGTACTTC. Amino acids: CAISESGGGARETQYF.

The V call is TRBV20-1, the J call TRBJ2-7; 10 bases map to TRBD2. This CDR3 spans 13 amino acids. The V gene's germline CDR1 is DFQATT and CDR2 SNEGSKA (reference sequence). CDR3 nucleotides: TGCAGCGCCAGGGTGGCTAGCGGGGGAGTGCAGTACTTC. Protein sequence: CSARVASGGVQYF.

DNA of the CDR3: TGTGCCAGTAGTATTGGACAGGGTTTGAGGACAGATACGCAGTATTTT. The encoded protein is CASSIGQGLRTDTQYF. The chain links TRBV19 to TRBJ2-3, with TRBD1 identical over 8 bases. The CDR3 covers 16 residues. V lost 3 bases to trimming and J lost 3 bases; unmatched junction nucleotides: 8. Germline V CDR1 and CDR2: LNHDA, SQIVND (reference sequence).

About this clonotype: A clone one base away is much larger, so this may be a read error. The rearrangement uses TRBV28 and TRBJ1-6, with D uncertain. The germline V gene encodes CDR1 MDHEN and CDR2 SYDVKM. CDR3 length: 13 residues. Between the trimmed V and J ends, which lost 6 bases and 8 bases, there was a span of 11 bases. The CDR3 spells CASSQRWDSPLHF. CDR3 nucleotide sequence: TGTGCCAGCAGCCAACGGTGGGATTCACCCCTCCACTTT.

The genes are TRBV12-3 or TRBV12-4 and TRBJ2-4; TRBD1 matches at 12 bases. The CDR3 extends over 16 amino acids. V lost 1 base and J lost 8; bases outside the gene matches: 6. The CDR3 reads CASSLGGQGARYIQYF. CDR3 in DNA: TGTGCCAGCAGTTTAGGGGGACAGGGGGCTAGGTACATTCAGTACTTC.

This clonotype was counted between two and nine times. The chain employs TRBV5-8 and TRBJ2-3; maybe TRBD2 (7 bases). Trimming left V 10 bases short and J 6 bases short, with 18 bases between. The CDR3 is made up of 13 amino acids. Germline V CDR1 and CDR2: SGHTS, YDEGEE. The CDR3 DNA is TGTGCCCTCGGTGGGGGGGGCCGGGATACGCAGTATTTT. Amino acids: CALGGGGRDTQYF.

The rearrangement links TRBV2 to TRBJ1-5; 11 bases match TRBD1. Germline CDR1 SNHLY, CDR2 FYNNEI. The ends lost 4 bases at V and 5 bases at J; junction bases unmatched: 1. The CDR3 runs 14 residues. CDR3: CASSGDRGDQPQHF. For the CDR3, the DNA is TGTGCCAGCAGTGGGGACAGGGGGGATCAGCCCCAGCATTTT.